One T cell receptor beta chain is described in this entry. This sequence may be a read error, since a much larger clone differs from it by one base. Uncontrolled infection, other autoimmune disease, pregnancy or lactation led to exclusion. The CDR3 has 16 amino acids. Looked up from germline, CDR1 is LGHDT and CDR2 is YNNKEL (reference sequence). This entry is derived from a study of T cells in Graves' hyperthyroidism and ophthalmopathy. Amplification targeted TCR beta CDR3 regions from RNA transcripts. RT-PCR in the first round (using the HTBI primer set) targeted the TCR CDR3. One entry per CDR3 protein, called by TCRdb with MiXCR from the multiplex PCR reads. Here the sample spans a few hundred thousand distinct CDR3 sequences, 12% to 15% being singletons.

The receptor was derived from a woman younger than 35 with Graves' hyperthyroidism. The chain is built from TRBV3-1 and TRBJ2-1, with D hard to call. The sequenced sample consisted of blood. CDR3 coding DNA: TGTGCCAGCAGCCAGGATGGAGAGAAGCCTAACAATGGGCAGTTCTTC. Its protein is CASSQDGEKPNNGQFF.